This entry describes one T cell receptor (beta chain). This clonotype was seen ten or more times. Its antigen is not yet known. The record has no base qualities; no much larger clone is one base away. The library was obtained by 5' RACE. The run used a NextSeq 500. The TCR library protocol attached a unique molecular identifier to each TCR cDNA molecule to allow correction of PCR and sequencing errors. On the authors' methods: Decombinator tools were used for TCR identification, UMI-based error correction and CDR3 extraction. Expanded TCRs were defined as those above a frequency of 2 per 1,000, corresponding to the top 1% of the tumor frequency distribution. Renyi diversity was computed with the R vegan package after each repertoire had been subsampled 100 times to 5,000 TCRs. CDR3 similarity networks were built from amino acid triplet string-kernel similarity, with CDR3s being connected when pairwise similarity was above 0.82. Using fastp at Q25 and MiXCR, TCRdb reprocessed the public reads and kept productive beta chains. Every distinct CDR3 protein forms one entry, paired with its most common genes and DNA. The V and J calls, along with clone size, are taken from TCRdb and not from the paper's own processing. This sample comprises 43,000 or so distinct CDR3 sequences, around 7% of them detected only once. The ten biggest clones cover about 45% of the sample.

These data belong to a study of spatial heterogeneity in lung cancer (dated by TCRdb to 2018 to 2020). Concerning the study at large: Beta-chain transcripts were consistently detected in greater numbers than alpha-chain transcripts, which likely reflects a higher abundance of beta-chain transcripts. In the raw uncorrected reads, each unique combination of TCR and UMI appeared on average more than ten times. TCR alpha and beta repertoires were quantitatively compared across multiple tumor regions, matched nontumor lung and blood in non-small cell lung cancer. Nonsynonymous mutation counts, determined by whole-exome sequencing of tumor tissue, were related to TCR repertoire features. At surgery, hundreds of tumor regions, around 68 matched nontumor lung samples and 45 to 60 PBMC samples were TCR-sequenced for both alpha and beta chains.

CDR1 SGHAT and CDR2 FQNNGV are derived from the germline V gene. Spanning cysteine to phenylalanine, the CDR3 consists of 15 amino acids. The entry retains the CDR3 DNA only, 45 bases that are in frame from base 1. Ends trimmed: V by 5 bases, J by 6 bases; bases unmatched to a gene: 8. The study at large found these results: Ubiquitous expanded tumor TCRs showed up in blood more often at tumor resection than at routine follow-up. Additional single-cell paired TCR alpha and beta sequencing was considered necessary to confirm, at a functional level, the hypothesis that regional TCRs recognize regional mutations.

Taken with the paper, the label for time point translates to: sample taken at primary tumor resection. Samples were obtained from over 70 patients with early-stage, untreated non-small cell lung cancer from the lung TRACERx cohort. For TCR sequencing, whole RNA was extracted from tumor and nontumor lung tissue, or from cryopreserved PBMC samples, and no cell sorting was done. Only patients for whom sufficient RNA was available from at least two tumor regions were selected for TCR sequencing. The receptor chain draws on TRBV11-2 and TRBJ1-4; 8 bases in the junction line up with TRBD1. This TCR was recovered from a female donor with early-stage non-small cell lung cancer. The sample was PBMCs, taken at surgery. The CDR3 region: CASSRTDRDHEKLFF. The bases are TGTGCCAGCAGCCGAACGGACAGGGACCATGAAAAACTGTTTTTT. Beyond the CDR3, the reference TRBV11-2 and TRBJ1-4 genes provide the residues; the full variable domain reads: EAGVAQSPRYKIIEKRQSVAFWCNPISGHATLYWYQQILGQGPKLLIQFQNNGVVDDSQLPKDRFSAERLKGVDSTLKIQPAKLEDSAVYLCASSRTDRDHEKLFFGSGTQLSVL.